This T cell receptor (beta chain) was sequenced during a study of low-dose radiotherapy and immunotherapy resistance in tumors (dated by TCRdb to about 2022). As for the study more broadly: In Cohort 1, 0.5 Gy per fraction was delivered every 2 weeks, and a total PTV dose of 6.5 Gy was prescribed. Cohort 2 received 1 Gy per fraction every two weeks, with a total of 13 Gy over 26 weeks. Patients were given nivolumab as a 240 mg flat dose every two weeks and ipilimumab at 1 mg/kg every six weeks, with both drugs delivered intravenously. Intravenous cyclophosphamide at 200 mg/m2 was administered every two weeks, one day ahead of each radiation and immunotherapy administration. Aspirin 300 mg was taken orally once daily by patients for four cycles, starting on cycle 1 day 1. The trial did not randomize participants into treatment groups. The translational analysis covered eight patients: three from the first dose cohort and the first five from the second dose cohort.

The CDR3, cysteine through phenylalanine, is 17 amino acids long. Of all the DNA, just the CDR3 is kept, 51 bases in frame from base 1. CDR1 and CDR2 are drawn from the germline V gene (reference sequence): DFQATT, SNEGSKA. From V the trimming removes 5 bases and from J it removes 4 bases, while the gene matches leave 12 bases of the junction unaccounted for. This sample was sequenced with an Illumina HiSeq 2500. To make first-strand cDNA, Superscript III was used along with a set of TRAV- and TRBV-specific primers so that both the TCRalpha and TCRbeta chains were covered. An approximately 20-cycle PCR with Phusion amplified the TCRs, pairing a constant-region primer with the adapter that was attached to the V primers. Isolated mRNA was amplified with the MessageAmp II aRNA Amplification Kit, using a roughly 16-hour in vitro transcription at 37°C. The Dynabeads mRNA DIRECT Purification Kit was used to isolate the mRNA for TCR sequencing. Indexed Illumina adapters were added in a second Phusion PCR of around 27 cycles, and the PCR products were purified with AMPure XP beads. As for the original processing: Custom Perl scripts pooled TCR sequences encoding the same protein, removed out-of-frame sequences and computed each clonotype's abundance. The analysis excluded TCR sequences that were supported by just one read. Shannon entropy, Gini index, clonality, richness, and the frequency of TCRs shared between repertoires were included as repertoire metrics. TCRdb reanalyzed the raw reads on its own, using fastp at Q25 for trimming and MiXCR for clone calling, and kept in-frame beta chains. A single entry per CDR3 protein holds the most common genes and DNA from its merged rows. The V and J calls and clone size are TCRdb's, not the authors'. This sample holds tens of thousands of distinct CDR3 sequences; around a quarter were observed only once. Clones ranked in the top ten supply roughly 6.5% of the sample.

This clonotype was counted once. Its antigen has not been determined. Base qualities are missing; no much larger clone stands one base away. A single read makes a weak case. The sample's time point label is to be understood as: before trial treatment. The donors took part in RACIN, a single-arm, phase I, dose-escalation trial that combined nivolumab, ipilimumab, aspirin, low-dose cyclophosphamide and low-dose radiotherapy. Eligible patients had advanced, TIL-negative solid tumors. The source was PBMCs, collected before treatment. The sequence was obtained from a male donor with rectosigmoid adenocarcinoma. Rearrangement joined TRBV20-1 to TRBJ2-5; 14 junctional bases match TRBD2. The bases are TGCAGTGCTCCTCCCGGGACTAGCGGGAGTAGTGGAGAGACCCAGTACTTC. Its product reads: CSAPPGTSGSSGETQYF.